This TCR beta chain comes out of a study of shared clonotypes between healthy human individuals. Overall study results and limits: Naive CD4 clonotypes overlapped across a handful of donors at roughly 5%. The study found lower generation probabilities in non-shared clonotypes than in those shared by all four donors.

Naive CD8 cells lacked CD45RO, underwent positive selection for CCR7 and left out terminally differentiated effector memory CD45RA+ cells. TCRdb's copy holds only in-frame clones and misses some; the assay was immunoSEQ multiplex PCR. The sample yields a few million clones, around 93% seen once. As concerns this clone: Its antigen remains unidentified.

The V and J ends lost 4 bases and 2 bases respectively, with 16 bases between them. The CDR3 has 15 amino acids. Germline values: CDR1 SGDLS, CDR2 YYNGEE. The sample taken for sequencing was naive CD8+ T cells from PBMCs. This sequence was found in a man aged 18-30 years in good health. Some clones in this sample may be carry-over from other donors' samples. The chain uses TRBV9 and TRBJ2-7; no clear D. The CDR3 DNA sequence: TGTGCCAGCAGCCCGAAAGGGCGGACCCCCTACGAGCAGTACTTC. As protein: CASSPKGRTPYEQYF. Variable domain in full (rest from reference TRBV9 and TRBJ2-7): DSGVTQTPKHLITATGQRVTLRCSPRSGDLSVYWYQQSLDQGLQFLIQYYNGEERAKGNILERFSAQQFPDLHSELNLSSLELGDSALYFCASSPKGRTPYEQYFGPGTRLTVT.